This TCR beta chain was identified in a study of human T cells and chemical hapten exposure. TCRdb reprocessed the RACE reads with MiXCR, giving one entry per CDR3 protein. The sample yields fewer than 85,000 distinct CDR3 sequences, 10% seen once. The sample holds many counts of this clonotype. Germline CDR1 and CDR2: SGHAT and FQNNGV. This CDR3 region has 14 residues. Trimming removed 3 bases at V and 1 base at J, with 9 bases between. Time point defined: patch test 2, 6 weeks after DPC sensitization. Regarding treatment: therapeutic diphenylcyclopropenone sensitization with weekly scalp DPC. The rearrangement uses TRBV11-2 and TRBJ2-5, with D possibly matching TRBD2 (6 bases). Sequencing used whole blood, obtained in connection with sensitization to the hapten diphenylcyclopropenone (DPC). This clonotype was obtained from a woman aged 30 to 39 with alopecia areata. Some clones in this sample may be carry-over from other donors' samples. Here the CDR3 reads CASSLDGGQETQYF. The CDR3 DNA follows: TGTGCCAGCAGCTTGGACGGGGGCCAAGAGACCCAGTACTTC.